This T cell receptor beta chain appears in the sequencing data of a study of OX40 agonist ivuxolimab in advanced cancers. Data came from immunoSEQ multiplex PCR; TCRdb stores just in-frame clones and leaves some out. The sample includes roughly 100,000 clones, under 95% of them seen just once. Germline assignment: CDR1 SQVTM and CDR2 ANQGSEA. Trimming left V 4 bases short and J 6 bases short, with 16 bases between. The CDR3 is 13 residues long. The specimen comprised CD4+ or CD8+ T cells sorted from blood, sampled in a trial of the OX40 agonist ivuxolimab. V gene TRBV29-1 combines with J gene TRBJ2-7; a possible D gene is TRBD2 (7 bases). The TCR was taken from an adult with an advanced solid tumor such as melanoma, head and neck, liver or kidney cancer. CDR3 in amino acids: CSVVGGLEFEQYF. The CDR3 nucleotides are TGCAGCGTTGTGGGGGGGCTGGAGTTCGAGCAGTACTTC.